These 8 T cell receptor beta chains share one sample of origin, sequenced in a study of blood T cells in healthy people across ages. A second PCR of 7 to 11 cycles used a sample-barcoded 5' primer and a J-beta primer mix. One entry per CDR3 protein, called by TCRdb with MiXCR from the 5' RACE reads. Among approximately 900,000 distinct CDR3 sequences listed, 25% to 30% were seen once. The same sample was also studied in work on T cells of mothers and their children.

Sequenced input: blood. The receptor set was obtained from a woman aged 40 to 49 in good health.

In its sample, this clonotype was seen many times. This chain links TRBV5-5 with TRBJ2-1, with 9 bases aligning to TRBD1. There are 15 residues in the CDR3. Germline CDR1 is SGHKS and CDR2 is YYEKEE (reference sequence). With 2 bases clipped from V and 3 bases from J, the junction kept 3 bases outside the gene matches. As DNA, the CDR3 is TGTGCCAGCAGCTTCCCGGGACAGGGCTACAATGAGCAGTTCTTC. The encoded protein is CASSFPGQGYNEQFF.

In regard to this clonotype: One end of the junction varies from germline; a read error may be responsible. This chain joins TRBV24-1 and TRBJ2-1; tentatively, D is TRBD1 or TRBD2 (6 bases each). Germline assignment: CDR1 KGHDR and CDR2 SFDVKD. The CDR3 length is 14 residues. CDR3 loop: CATRDLGGNNEQFF. CDR3 DNA: TGTGCCACCAGGGATTTAGGGGGGAACAATGAGCAGTTCTTC.

The rearrangement links TRBV28 to TRBJ1-1, with TRBD1 matching 9 bases. Germline assignment: CDR1 MDHEN and CDR2 SYDVKM. Unmatched junction bases numbered 7, after V lost 5 bases and J lost 0 bases. The CDR3 runs to 16 residues. The CDR3 loop reads CASSAGQGWMNTEAFF. Here the CDR3 DNA reads TGTGCCAGCAGTGCGGGACAGGGCTGGATGAACACTGAAGCTTTCTTT.

This clonotype was counted ten times or more. Germline is not matched at one junction end, which may reflect a read error. The chain recombines TRBV12-3 or TRBV12-4 with TRBJ1-4; D gene unclear. The CDR3 extends over 12 amino acids. The CDR3 protein is CASRSANGKLFF. In DNA form, the CDR3 reads TGTGCCAGCAGATCCGCCAATGGAAAACTGTTTTTT.

This clonotype was counted at least ten times. V and J are TRBV12-3 or TRBV12-4 and TRBJ2-7, with a tentative D call TRBD2 (5 bases). This CDR3 is built from 16 residues. Deletions cut 4 bases from V and 0 bases from J, with 16 bases between. The CDR3 protein is CASSSPAGRLSYEQYF. Here the CDR3 DNA reads TGTGCCAGCAGTTCTCCCGCGGGCAGACTCTCCTACGAGCAGTACTTC.

On this clonotype: Being one base from a much bigger clone, this may be a read error. The CDR3 carries no conserved terminal phenylalanine or tryptophan, so it likely arises from a read error. CDR3 DNA: TGCAGCGTGACAGGGGGGAACTACGAGCAGTACTGC. The encoded protein is CSVTGGNYEQYC. The chain has TRBV29-1 and TRBJ2-7; TRBD1 aligns across 9 bases. The CDR3 runs to 12 residues. Trimming at V came to 6 bases and at J to 3 bases, leaving 3 bases not matched to a gene. Germline V gene data show CDR1 as SQVTM and CDR2 as ANQGSEA.

As for this clonotype: With a much larger clone just one base away, this may be a read error. The J gene is TRBJ2-7, the V gene TRBV13; possibly TRBD2 for D (7 bases). Matching the DNA end better, TRBJ2-5 makes the J call doubtful. This CDR3 contains 15 residues. Germline V gene lookup returns CDR1 PRHDT and CDR2 FYEKMQ (reference sequence). The CDR3 DNA reads TGTGCCGGCAGCTCGGGGGACTACCAGGGGGAGACCCAGTACTTC. Translating gives CAGSSGDYQGETQYF.

Comment on this clonotype: A much larger clone sits a single nucleotide away, making a read error possible. The chain employs TRBV29-1 and TRBJ2-5; no firm D call. Trimming took 5 bases from V and 6 from J, leaving 13 bases between them. CDR1 and CDR2 (germline): SQVTM, ANQGSEA. The CDR3 has 12 amino acids. For the CDR3, the DNA is TGCAGCGTTAATAGCCCCTACAAGACCCAGTACTTC. It encodes CSVNSPYKTQYF.